The T cell receptor (beta chain) under discussion was sequenced for a study of T cells after yellow fever vaccination. Looking at the study overall: Fractions low in cell number were prepared with SMART-Seq v4 Ultra Low Input.

Whole-study results and caveats: Re-detected after boosting: most primary clones, 96% of CD4 and less than 90% of CD8. Abundant clonotypes from the bulk population could get into FACS-sorted repertoires as contaminants.

The CDR3 is 13 residues long. V was trimmed by 10 bases and J by 0 bases, leaving 12 bases between them. Germline V gives CDR1 SEHNR, CDR2 FQNEAQ (reference sequence). Conversion of TCR transcripts into cDNA relied on 5'RACE template switching, which added a universal primer site and UMIs. TCRdb processed the 5' RACE reads anew with MiXCR; each CDR3 protein has one entry. The repertoire has around 72,000 distinct CDR3 sequences, more than 5.5% of them found once; the top ten carry approximately 30%. For this clonotype: The target antigen is unknown.

This TCR was sampled from a man between 18 and 29 years old who received the YFV17D yellow fever vaccine. The sample here was CD8+ T cells sorted from PBMCs, taken 10 days after the first yellow fever vaccination. The genes are TRBV7-9 and TRBJ1-1; D is possibly TRBD1 (5 bases). The CDR3 protein is CAIRQSVNTEAFF. CDR3 sequence (DNA): TGTGCCATCCGACAGTCGGTGAACACTGAAGCTTTCTTT.